A selection of T cell receptor beta chains follows, all from one sample in a study of vaccination effects on CD4 cells after COVID-19. For these TCRs, the target antigens are not known. Some clones are missing from TCRdb's copy, which holds only in-frame ones; the method was immunoSEQ multiplex PCR. The sample includes 45,000 to 50,000 clones, approximately 61% of them seen just once. Sequences were derived from CD4+ T cells from PBMCs cultured without peptide, sampled before COVID-19 vaccination. The receptors were sampled from a human donor who received a COVID-19 vaccine. CDR3s include the opening cysteine and the closing phenylalanine or tryptophan.

V	CDR3
TRBV27	CASRENGAYEQYF
TRBV5-6	CASSLGTGEWAGANVLTF
TRBV18	CASSPSTGEGYTF
TRBV7-6	CASSSQIPGQGYEQYF
TRBV5-1	CASSLATGKETQYF
TRBV3-1/TRBV3-2	CASSQGTGWGEKLFF
TRBV5-6	CASSWGGGETQYF
TRBV18	CASSPMSLSGTNEKLFF
TRBV18	CASSSTLAGDVGGELFF
TRBV29-1	CSVGTGTAYNEQFF
TRBV29-1	CSVSGGRYTDTQYF
TRBV7-8	CASRELAGGYEQYF
TRBV30	CAWSVLPPRTAANEKLFF
TRBV4-1	CASSHPTRDRGQPQHF
TRBV10-3	CAIASGRNYNEQFF
TRBV5-6	CASSLPGTNTEAFF
TRBV7-9	CASADRGAYEQYF
TRBV24-1	CATSDWGLADSYNEQFF
TRBV20-1	CSATEWDRGLGTQYF
TRBV30	CAWSVLRGPGYGYTF
TRBV19	CASAQGASYEQYF
TRBV29-1	CSVDTSNTGELFF
TRBV5-6	CASSFDAGEAFF
TRBV19	CASRAPRQGVGNQPQHF
TRBV5-1	CASSPEPLYYGYTF
TRBV29-1	CSAQRADYYGYTF
TRBV18	CALRPNQGTEAFF
TRBV11-2	CASSLGLAGGQGETQYF
TRBV19	CASSIIGEDTQYF
TRBV5-1	CASSLPGTGHNEQFF
TRBV29-1	CSVQNLGTEAFF
TRBV9	CASSAGPNTEAFF
TRBV12-3/TRBV12-4	CASSRSTGYGYTF
TRBV4-3	CASSRTRLTDTQYF
TRBV5-4	CASSFGGGETQYF
TRBV4-2	CASSLQRSSGNTIYF
TRBV4-2	CASSQGMDRGYEQYF
TRBV28	CASSSHSGRGYEQYF
TRBV5-1	CASSPWTGPNYEQYF
TRBV5-1	CASSLGRRGVSSGNTIYF
TRBV7-2	CASSSGQGRGSPLHF
TRBV27	CASSWERGGGNEQFF